This TCR beta chain is from a study of cytomegalovirus exposure and HLA in healthy donors. Study details: Both the 95 to 150 validation repertoires and the 550 to 750 first-cohort repertoires used the same platform, as reported by a later analysis. Whole-study results and caveats: Cytomegalovirus association was assigned to more than 150 TCR beta chains. Specific recognition of CMV antigens was confirmed in vitro for a few chains (all CMV-associated).

As regards this clone: Antigen: not known.

Sequencing was performed with immunoSEQ multiplex PCR; in TCRdb, only in-frame clones are kept and a portion is missing. Of approximately 200,000 clones listed, 85% to 90% were seen once; the top ten hold around 3%. The CDR3 spans 15 residues. Per the germline V gene, CDR1 is LNHDA and CDR2 is SQIVND (reference sequence). Unmatched junction bases numbered 8, after V lost 4 bases and J lost 3 bases. Among the roughly 120 subjects of the validation cohort, separate from the approximately 660-subject first cohort, were the donors. The rearrangement joins TRBV19 to TRBJ2-7, with 8 bases that match TRBD2. The source of this sequence is a woman younger than 30 in good health and CMV-seronegative. Sequenced input: PBMCs. The CDR3: CASSRGLEGVYEQYF. DNA of the CDR3: TGTGCCAGTAGTAGGGGACTAGAGGGGGTCTACGAGCAGTACTTC.